Each of the 21 T cell receptor beta chains below was sequenced from the same sample in a study of blood T cell repertoires in COVID-19. Clones were sequenced by immunoSEQ multiplex PCR, and TCRdb holds only the in-frame ones, with some missing. The sample consists of about 300,000 clones, 86% of them appearing once. Sequenced input: peripheral blood. These receptors all come from a woman aged 50 to 65 with acute or convalescent COVID-19.

The V gene is TRBV9, the J gene TRBJ2-3, with D perhaps matching TRBD2 (6 bases). V was pared by 0 bases and J by 2 bases, with 19 bases between. The germline CDR1 and CDR2 sequences are SGDLS and YYNGEE. The CDR3 runs 18 residues. CDR3 nucleotide sequence: TGTGCCAGCAGCGTAGTGGGAGAAGCGGGCCTCATCACAGATACGCAGTATTTT. Translating gives CASSVVGEAGLITDTQYF. Supplemented by reference TRBV9 and TRBJ2-3, the full variable domain reads DSGVTQTPKHLITATGQRVTLRCSPRSGDLSVYWYQQSLDQGLQFLIQYYNGEERAKGNILERFSAQQFPDLHSELNLSSLELGDSALYFCASSVVGEAGLITDTQYFGPGTRLTVL.

The gene calls are TRBV27 and TRBJ2-3; TRBD2 matches 10 bases. The CDR3 length is 15 residues. The V segment lost 2 bases and the J segment 6 bases; nucleotides outside the gene matches: 5. Germline V gene lookup returns CDR1 MNHEY and CDR2 SMNVEV (reference sequence). DNA of the CDR3: TGTGCCAGCAGTTTAAGCGGGAGGGCCGGGGATACGCAGTATTTT. It codes for CASSLSGRAGDTQYF.

This clone has only one observation. This rearrangement joins TRBV9 to TRBJ2-7; perhaps TRBD2 as D (6 bases). Germline CDR1 reads SGDLS; CDR2 reads YYNGEE. The CDR3 length is 15 residues. The V and J ends lost 0 bases and 7 bases respectively, with 17 bases between them. CDR3 sequence: CASSVDGGAAREQYF. In DNA, the CDR3 is TGTGCCAGCAGCGTAGACGGAGGGGCGGCCCGGGAGCAGTACTTC.

The chain joins TRBV3-1 (or the pseudogene TRBV3-2) to TRBJ2-1; no reliable D call. V dropped 5 bases and J dropped 4 bases, with 9 bases sitting between them. This CDR3 region has 13 residues. Germline CDR1 LGHDT, CDR2 YNNKEL (reference sequence). Here the CDR3 DNA reads TGTGCCAGCAGCACAACGCCTTACAATGAGCAGTTCTTC. Translating gives CASSTTPYNEQFF.

The rearrangement links TRBV3-1 (or the pseudogene TRBV3-2) to TRBJ2-7; 10 bases are a match to TRBD1. CDR1 is LGHDT and CDR2 is YNNKEL in the germline V gene (reference sequence). The length of the CDR3 is 14 residues. The V and J ends lost 1 base and 5 bases, in that order; junction bases with no gene match: 2. The CDR3: CASSQGQGANEQYF. CDR3 in DNA: TGTGCCAGCAGCCAAGGACAGGGGGCAAACGAGCAGTACTTC.

CDR3 in amino acids: CASSYRDSPLHF. CDR3 bases: TGTGCCAGCAGTTACAGGGACTCACCCCTCCACTTT. V usage is TRBV2 and J usage is TRBJ1-6, with a possible D match to TRBD1 (6 bases). The CDR3 has 12 amino acids. Germline CDR1 SNHLY, CDR2 FYNNEI. Trimming left V 5 bases short and J 10 bases short, with 9 bases between.

This clone was observed a few times. The chain carries TRBV5-1 and TRBJ1-4; tentative D call: TRBD1 (6 bases). Per germline, CDR1 SGHRS and CDR2 YFSETQ. V gave up 0 bases and J gave up 6 bases, with 15 bases separating them. This CDR3 region has 16 residues. Here the CDR3 reads CASSLADVGGDEKLFF. Here the CDR3 DNA reads TGCGCCAGCAGCTTGGCCGATGTAGGGGGAGATGAAAAACTGTTTTTT.

The CDR3 is CASSSPSSGSLDEQYF. DNA of the CDR3: TGTGCCAGCAGCTCCCCGTCTAGCGGGAGTTTGGACGAGCAGTACTTC. V gene TRBV28 combines with J gene TRBJ2-7, with 10 bases identical to TRBD2. Per germline, CDR1 MDHEN and CDR2 SYDVKM. Germline trimming cut 6 bases from V and 5 bases from J; bases unmatched to any gene: 13. The CDR3 length is 16 residues.

This clone was found a few times. The chain links TRBV2 to TRBJ1-1; possible D gene TRBD1, 5 bases. Germline CDR1 reads SNHLY; CDR2 reads FYNNEI. The CDR3 has 13 amino acids. Trimming shortened V by 7 bases and J by 4 bases, and 13 bases separated the two germline ends. In DNA, the CDR3 is TGTGCCAGCACGCTACAGGTGGGCACTGAAGCTTTCTTT. It yields the protein CASTLQVGTEAFF.

The rearrangement joins TRBV6-1 to TRBJ2-7; TRBD2 aligns across 8 bases. Germline CDR1 is MNHNS and CDR2 is SASEGT. This CDR3 region has 16 residues. V trimming: 3 bases; J trimming: 0 bases; junction bases outside the gene matches: 7. This CDR3 reads CASSDPGGGHSYEQYF. In nucleotides, the CDR3 is TGTGCCAGCAGTGACCCGGGGGGGGGACACTCCTACGAGCAGTACTTC.

The chain recombines TRBV27 with TRBJ2-7; 12 bases agree with TRBD2. Germline V CDR1 and CDR2: MNHEY, SMNVEV (reference sequence). With V trimmed by 3 bases and J by 4 bases, 1 base remained unmatched. The CDR3 runs 14 residues. CDR3 residues: CASSLTSGRYEQYF. The CDR3 nucleotides read TGTGCCAGCAGTTTGACTAGCGGGAGATACGAGCAGTACTTC.

This chain links TRBV18 with TRBJ2-2; no clear D gene. The germline V and J ends were trimmed by 6 bases and 4 bases, with 6 bases remaining between them. This CDR3 comprises 12 residues. Germline V gives CDR1 KGHSH, CDR2 LQKENI. CDR3 nucleotides: TGTGCCAGCTCTCCCCTCACCGGGGAGCTGTTTTTT. It codes for CASSPLTGELFF.

This clone was seen once. The rearrangement uses TRBV21-1 and TRBJ2-1; the listed D gene, TRBD2, was not tested against the DNA. TRBV21-1 is a documented pseudogene. The CDR3 has 20 residues. The CDR3 coding sequence is TGTGCCAGCAGCGCAATTCCGGGACTAGCGGGAGGTAGAGCCTACAATGAGCAGTTCTTC. Translation gives CASSAIPGLAGGRAYNEQFF.

The chain is built from TRBV4-2 and TRBJ2-1, with D perhaps TRBD1 (5 bases). The V end lost 4 bases, the J end lost 5 bases, and 15 bases lay between the germline ends. Germline-derived CDR1 and CDR2 are LGHNA and YNFKEQ. The CDR3 has 15 amino acids. CDR3 loop: CASSRNPGKDNEQFF. As DNA, the CDR3 is TGTGCCAGCAGCCGGAATCCAGGGAAAGACAATGAGCAGTTCTTC.

The chain's CDR3 is CASSVRAGASDTQYF. Written as DNA, the CDR3 is TGTGCCAGCAGCGTACGGGCGGGAGCCTCGGATACGCAGTATTTT. This rearrangement joins TRBV9 to TRBJ2-3; 7 bases are shared with TRBD2. V lost 1 base, J lost 6 bases, and 8 bases stayed unmatched. Per the germline V gene, CDR1 is SGDLS and CDR2 is YYNGEE. CDR3 length equals 15 residues.

The chain combines TRBV11-1 with TRBJ2-1; 9 bases are a match to TRBD1. J gave up 7 bases and V 4 bases, and 11 bases lay outside the gene matches. The CDR3 consists of 16 residues. The germline CDR1 and CDR2 sequences are SGHAT and FQDESV (reference sequence). The CDR3 DNA reads as TGTGCCAGCAGCTCCGTTAGGGGGGACAGGGAGAATGAGCAGTTCTTC. Translated, it gives CASSSVRGDRENEQFF.

V is TRBV18 and J is TRBJ2-2; D perhaps matches TRBD1 (5 bases). This CDR3 is built from 15 residues. CDR1 is KGHSH and CDR2 is LQKENI in the germline V gene. Deletions cut 6 bases from V and 5 bases from J, with 16 bases between. DNA for the CDR3: TGTGCCAGCTCCCACTCGAACTCAGGGACCGGGGAGCTGTTTTTT. It codes for CASSHSNSGTGELFF.

V gene TRBV15 combines with J gene TRBJ2-7, with 8 bases matching TRBD2. CDR3 size: 14 residues. From germline, CDR1 is LNHNV and CDR2 YYDKDF (reference sequence). V dropped 0 bases and J dropped 6; count of bases not matched to a gene: 4. The CDR3 DNA sequence: TGTGCCACCAGCAGAGATTTACTAGCGGCCGAGCAGTACTTC. This sequence encodes CATSRDLLAAEQYF.

The CDR3 loop reads CASSRRDSDDEQFF. The DNA for the CDR3 is TGTGCCAGCTCACGAAGGGACAGCGACGATGAGCAGTTCTTC. This chain connects TRBV18 to TRBJ2-1, with 7 bases matching TRBD1. CDR1 is KGHSH and CDR2 is LQKENI in the germline V gene. V lost 4 bases, J lost 8 bases, and 8 bases stayed unmatched. The CDR3 is 14 residues long.

The chain employs TRBV7-2 and TRBJ1-3; 7 bases line up with TRBD1. V lost 5 bases and J lost 4; bases outside the gene matches: 5. Germline lookup yields CDR1 SGHTA and CDR2 FQGNSA. The CDR3 is 14 amino acids. The CDR3 region is CASSQDRVGNTIYF. The CDR3 DNA is TGTGCCAGCAGCCAAGACAGGGTGGGAAACACCATATATTTT.

V gene TRBV27 combines with J gene TRBJ1-1; possibly TRBD1 for D (6 bases). Between the trimmed V and J ends, which lost 3 bases and 1 base, there was a span of 15 bases. Germline lookup yields CDR1 MNHEY and CDR2 SMNVEV (reference sequence). The CDR3 is 16 amino acids. In DNA form, the CDR3 reads TGTGCCAGCAGTTTTTATCCCCAGGGGCCGAACACTGAAGCTTTCTTT. As protein: CASSFYPQGPNTEAFF.